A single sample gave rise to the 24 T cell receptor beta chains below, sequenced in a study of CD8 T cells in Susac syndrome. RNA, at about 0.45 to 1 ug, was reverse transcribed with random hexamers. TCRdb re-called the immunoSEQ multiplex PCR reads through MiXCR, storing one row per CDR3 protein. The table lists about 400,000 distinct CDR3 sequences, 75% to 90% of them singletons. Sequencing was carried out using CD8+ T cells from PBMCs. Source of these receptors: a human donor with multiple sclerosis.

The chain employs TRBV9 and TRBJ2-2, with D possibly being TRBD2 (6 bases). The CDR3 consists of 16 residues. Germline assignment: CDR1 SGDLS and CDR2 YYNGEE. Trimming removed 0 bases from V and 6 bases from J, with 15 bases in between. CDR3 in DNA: TGTGCCAGCAGCGTAGGGGGAGGTGCGACGGCCGGGGAGCTGTTTTTT. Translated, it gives CASSVGGGATAGELFF.

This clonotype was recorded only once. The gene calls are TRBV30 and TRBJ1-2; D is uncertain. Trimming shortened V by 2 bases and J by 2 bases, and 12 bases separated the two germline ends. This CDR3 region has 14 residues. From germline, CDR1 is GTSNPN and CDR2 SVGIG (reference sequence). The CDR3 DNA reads TGTGCCTGGAGTAGCCATCAGGTCAACTATGGCTACACCTTC. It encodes CAWSSHQVNYGYTF.

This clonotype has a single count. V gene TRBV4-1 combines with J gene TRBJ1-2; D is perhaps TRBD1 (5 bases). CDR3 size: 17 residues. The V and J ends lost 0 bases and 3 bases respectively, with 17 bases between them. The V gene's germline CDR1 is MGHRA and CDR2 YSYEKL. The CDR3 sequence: CASSQEPDPLGDYGYTF. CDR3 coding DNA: TGCGCCAGCAGCCAAGAACCGGATCCGCTGGGGGACTATGGCTACACCTTC.

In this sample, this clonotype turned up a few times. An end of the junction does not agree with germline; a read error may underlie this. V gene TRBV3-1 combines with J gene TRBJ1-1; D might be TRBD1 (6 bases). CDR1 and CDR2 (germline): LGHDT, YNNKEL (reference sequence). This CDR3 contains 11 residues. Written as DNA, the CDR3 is TGTGCCAGCAGCCTACGGACAGAAAAGGCATTT. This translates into CASSLRTEKAF.

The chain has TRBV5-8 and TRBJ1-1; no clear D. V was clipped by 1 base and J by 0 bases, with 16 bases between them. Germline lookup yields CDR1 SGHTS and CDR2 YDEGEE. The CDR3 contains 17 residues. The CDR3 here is CASSLFPPGIMNTEAFF. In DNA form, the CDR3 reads TGTGCCAGCAGCTTGTTCCCGCCGGGAATTATGAACACTGAAGCTTTCTTT.

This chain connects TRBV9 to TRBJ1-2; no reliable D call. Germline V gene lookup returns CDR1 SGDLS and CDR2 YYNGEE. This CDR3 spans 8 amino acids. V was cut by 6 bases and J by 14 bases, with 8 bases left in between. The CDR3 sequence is CASNQATF. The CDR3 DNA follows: TGTGCCAGCAACCAAGCGACCTTC.

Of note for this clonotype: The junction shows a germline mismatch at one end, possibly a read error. The CDR3 DNA sequence: TGCAGCGTAGGGGGCTTCCCTGGAAGCACCATATATTTT. Translation: CSVGGFPGSTIYF. The chain combines TRBV29-1 with TRBJ1-3, with 7 nucleotides matching TRBD1. The CDR3 runs to 13 residues. Germline V gene data show CDR1 as SQVTM and CDR2 as ANQGSEA.

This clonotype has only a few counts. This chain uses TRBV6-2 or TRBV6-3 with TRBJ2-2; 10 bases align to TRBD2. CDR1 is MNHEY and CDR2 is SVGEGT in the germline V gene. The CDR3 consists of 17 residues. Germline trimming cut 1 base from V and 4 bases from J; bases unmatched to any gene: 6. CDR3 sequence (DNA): TGTGCCAGCAGTTACTTAGTGGGGACTAGCGTCACCGGGGAGCTGTTTTTT. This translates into CASSYLVGTSVTGELFF.

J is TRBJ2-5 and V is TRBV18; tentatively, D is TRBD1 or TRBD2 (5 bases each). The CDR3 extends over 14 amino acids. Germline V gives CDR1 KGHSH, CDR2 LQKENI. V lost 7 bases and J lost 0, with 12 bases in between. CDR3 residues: CASFGTDNQETQYF. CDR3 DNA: TGTGCCAGCTTCGGGACGGACAACCAAGAGACCCAGTACTTC.

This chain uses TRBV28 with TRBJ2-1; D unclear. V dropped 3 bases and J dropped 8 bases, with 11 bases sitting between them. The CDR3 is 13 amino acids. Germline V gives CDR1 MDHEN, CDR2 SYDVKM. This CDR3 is CASSFGLLDEQFF. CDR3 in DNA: TGTGCCAGCAGTTTCGGGCTGCTGGATGAGCAGTTCTTC.

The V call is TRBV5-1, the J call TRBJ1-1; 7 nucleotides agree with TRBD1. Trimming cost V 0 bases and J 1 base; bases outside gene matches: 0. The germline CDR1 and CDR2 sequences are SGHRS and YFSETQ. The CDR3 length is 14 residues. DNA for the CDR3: TGCGCCAGCAGCTTGGGGGACAGGAACACTGAAGCTTTCTTT. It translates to CASSLGDRNTEAFF.

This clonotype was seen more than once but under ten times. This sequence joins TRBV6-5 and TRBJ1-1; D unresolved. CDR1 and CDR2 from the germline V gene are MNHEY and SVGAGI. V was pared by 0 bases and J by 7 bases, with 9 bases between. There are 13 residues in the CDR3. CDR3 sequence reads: CASSYSTSSEAFF. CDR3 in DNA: TGTGCCAGCAGTTACTCGACTTCCAGTGAAGCTTTCTTT.

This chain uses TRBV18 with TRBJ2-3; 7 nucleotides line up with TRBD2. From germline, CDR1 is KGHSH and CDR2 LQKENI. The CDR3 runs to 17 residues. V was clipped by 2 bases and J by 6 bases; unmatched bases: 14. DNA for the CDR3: TGTGCCAGCTCACCAAAACTTCTAGCGGACCCACGGGATACGCAGTATTTT. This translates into CASSPKLLADPRDTQYF. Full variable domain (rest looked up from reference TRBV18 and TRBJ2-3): NAGVMQNPRHLVRRRGQEARLRCSPMKGHSHVYWYRQLPEEGLKFMVYLQKENIIDESGMPKERFSAEFPKEGPSILRIQQVVRGDSAAYFCASSPKLLADPRDTQYFGPGTRLTVL.

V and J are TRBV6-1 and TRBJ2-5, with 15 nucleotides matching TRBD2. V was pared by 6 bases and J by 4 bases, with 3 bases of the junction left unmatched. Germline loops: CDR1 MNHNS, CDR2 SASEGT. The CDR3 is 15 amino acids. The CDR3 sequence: CASSGLAGGGETQYF. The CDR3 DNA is TGTGCCAGCAGCGGACTAGCGGGGGGGGGAGAGACCCAGTACTTC.

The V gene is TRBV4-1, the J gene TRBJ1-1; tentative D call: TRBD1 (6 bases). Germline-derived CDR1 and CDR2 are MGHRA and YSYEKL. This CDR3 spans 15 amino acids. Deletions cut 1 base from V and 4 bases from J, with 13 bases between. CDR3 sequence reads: CASSQVAGVGTEAFF. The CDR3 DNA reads TGCGCCAGCAGCCAAGTAGCAGGGGTAGGCACTGAAGCTTTCTTT.

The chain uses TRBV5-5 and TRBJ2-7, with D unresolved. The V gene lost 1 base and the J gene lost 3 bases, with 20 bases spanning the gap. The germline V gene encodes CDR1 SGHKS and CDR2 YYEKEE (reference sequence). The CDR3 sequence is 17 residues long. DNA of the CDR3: TGTGCCAGCAGCTTGAGGGTCAGTTTCCCCATGATCTACGAGCAGTACTTC. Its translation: CASSLRVSFPMIYEQYF.

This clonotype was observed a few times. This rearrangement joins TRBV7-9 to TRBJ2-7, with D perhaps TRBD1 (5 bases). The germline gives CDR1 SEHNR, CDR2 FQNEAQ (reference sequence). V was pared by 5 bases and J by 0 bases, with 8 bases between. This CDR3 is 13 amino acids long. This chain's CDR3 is CASSPRVSYEQYF. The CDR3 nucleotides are TGTGCCAGCAGCCCCAGGGTCTCCTACGAGCAGTACTTC.

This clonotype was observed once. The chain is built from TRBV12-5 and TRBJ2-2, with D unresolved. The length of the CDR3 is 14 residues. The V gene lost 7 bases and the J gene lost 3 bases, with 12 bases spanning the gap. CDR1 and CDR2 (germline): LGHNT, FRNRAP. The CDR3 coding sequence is TGTGCTAGTGCCAATGACCTTTACACCGGGGAGCTGTTTTTT. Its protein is CASANDLYTGELFF. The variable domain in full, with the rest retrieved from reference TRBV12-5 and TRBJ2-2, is DARVTQTPRHKVTEMGQEVTMRCQPILGHNTVFWYRQTMMQGLELLAYFRNRAPLDDSGMPKDRFSAEMPDATLATLKIQPSEPRDSAVYFCASANDLYTGELFFGEGSRLTVL.

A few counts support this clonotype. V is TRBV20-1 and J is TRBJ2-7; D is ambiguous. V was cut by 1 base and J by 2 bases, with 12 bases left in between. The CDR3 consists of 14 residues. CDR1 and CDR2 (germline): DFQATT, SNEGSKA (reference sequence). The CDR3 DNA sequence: TGCAGTGCTAGAGCTCGTGACGGACCCTACGAGCAGTACTTC. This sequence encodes CSARARDGPYEQYF.

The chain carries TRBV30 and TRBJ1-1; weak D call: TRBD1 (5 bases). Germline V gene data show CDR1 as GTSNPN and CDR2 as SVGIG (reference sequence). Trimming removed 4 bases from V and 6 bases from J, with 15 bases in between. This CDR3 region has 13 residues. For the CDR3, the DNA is TGTGCCTGGACGAGGGACCCTACTCCTGAAGCTTTCTTT. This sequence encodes CAWTRDPTPEAFF.

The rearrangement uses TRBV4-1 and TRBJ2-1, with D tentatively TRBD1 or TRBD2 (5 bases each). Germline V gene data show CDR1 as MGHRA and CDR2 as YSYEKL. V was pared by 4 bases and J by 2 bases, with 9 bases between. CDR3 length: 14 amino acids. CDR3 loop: CASSRQGPYNEQFF. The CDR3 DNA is TGCGCCAGCAGCCGGCAGGGACCCTACAATGAGCAGTTCTTC.

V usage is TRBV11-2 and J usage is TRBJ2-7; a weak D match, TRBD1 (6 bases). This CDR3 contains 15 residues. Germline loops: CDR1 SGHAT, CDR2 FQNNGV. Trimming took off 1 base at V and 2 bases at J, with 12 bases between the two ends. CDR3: CASSLAPGDTYEQYF. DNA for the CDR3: TGTGCCAGCAGCTTAGCCCCAGGGGATACCTACGAGCAGTACTTC.

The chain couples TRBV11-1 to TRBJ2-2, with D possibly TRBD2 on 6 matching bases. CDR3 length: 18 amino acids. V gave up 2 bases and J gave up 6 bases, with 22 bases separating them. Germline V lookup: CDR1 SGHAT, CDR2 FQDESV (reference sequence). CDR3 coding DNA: TGTGCCAGCAGCTTATCCATTTATCCGGGAGCTGTAGCCGGGGAGCTGTTTTTT. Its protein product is CASSLSIYPGAVAGELFF.

The CDR3 nucleotides are TGTGCCAGCAGTTTATCGATGGGGTACTACGAGCAGTACTTC. Translation: CASSLSMGYYEQYF. The rearrangement uses TRBV27 and TRBJ2-7; D unclear. V lost 0 bases to trimming and J lost 3 bases, with 9 bases between them. The CDR3 extends over 14 amino acids. CDR1 and CDR2 from the germline V gene are MNHEY and SMNVEV (reference sequence).